The sequence of this TCR beta chain was determined in a study of CXCR3-negative and CXCR3-positive naive CD8 T cells. Libraries were UMI-labeled 5' RACE TRB cDNA. Following a re-call of the 5' RACE reads, TCRdb has one entry per CDR3 protein and lacks DNA. The sample has about 81,000 distinct CDR3 sequences; the top ten hold roughly 1.5%. The germline V gene has CDR1 SEHNR and CDR2 FQNEAQ (reference sequence). This CDR3 has 12 residues. Source material: naive CXCR3- CD8+ T cells from blood. This sample's subset: CD45RO-CCR7+CD27+CD95- naive CD8+ T cells lacking CXCR3 (TNR3-). This rearrangement joins TRBV7-9 to TRBJ2-3; there is no DNA to check the TCRdb D call of TRBD1. The sequence derives from a human donor in good health. Some clones in this sample may be carry-over from other donors' samples. The CDR3 region is CASSSQGYTQYF.